These 25 T cell receptor beta chains originate from one sample sequenced in a study of T cells after yellow fever vaccination (dated by TCRdb to the late 2010s). Library preparation was by 5' RACE. Instrument used: Illumina HiSeq 2500. TCRdb itself trimmed the public reads at Q25 with fastp, ran MiXCR and retained productive beta chains. Duplicate CDR3 protein sequences are folded into a single record with the most common DNA and genes. Across this sample there are about 69,000 distinct CDR3 sequences, with around 5% seen only once. Jointly, the top ten make up roughly 2.2% of the sample. The intended sense of this specimen's treatment or condition label: live attenuated yellow fever vaccine strain. Specimen: CD4+ T cells sorted from PBMCs, collected more than 14 days after the first yellow fever vaccination. The source of these receptors is a man younger than 30 who received the YFV17D yellow fever vaccine.

This sequence joins TRBV4-2 and TRBJ2-7; D is unclear. CDR3 length equals 13 residues. Trimming took 4 bases from V and 3 from J, leaving 10 bases between them. Germline-derived CDR1 and CDR2 are LGHNA and YNFKEQ. CDR3: CASSPGLIYEQYV. The CDR3 nucleotides read TGTGCCAGCAGCCCCGGGCTCATCTACGAGCAGTACGTC.

This clonotype was recorded at least ten times. The chain combines TRBV9 with TRBJ2-1; D may match TRBD1 or TRBD2 (5 bases each). The germline V gene encodes CDR1 SGDLS and CDR2 YYNGEE. The CDR3 loop spans 18 amino acids. V lost 0 bases, J lost 0 bases, and 16 bases lay in between. CDR3: CASSVVKQGVSSYNEQFF. In DNA, the CDR3 is TGTGCCAGCAGCGTAGTAAAGCAGGGAGTAAGCTCCTACAATGAGCAGTTCTTC.

Ten or more counts support this clonotype. The V gene is TRBV7-3, the J gene TRBJ2-2; 7 bases match TRBD2. The V gene's germline CDR1 is SGHTA and CDR2 FQGTGA. The CDR3 runs to 16 residues. J lost 0 bases, V lost 1 base, and 2 bases had no gene match. CDR3 residues: CASSLRGGSNTGELFF. CDR3 in DNA: TGTGCCAGCAGCTTAAGGGGGGGGTCGAACACCGGGGAGCTGTTTTTT.

This clonotype was detected ten times or more. CDR3 sequence: CASTWDPRTSGYTF. DNA of the CDR3: TGCGCCAGCACCTGGGACCCCCGGACTTCTGGCTACACCTTC. The rearrangement links TRBV5-1 to TRBJ1-2; tentative D call: TRBD1 (5 bases). Germline V CDR1 and CDR2: SGHRS, YFSETQ. V was clipped by 6 bases and J by 7 bases, with 19 bases between them. This CDR3 has 14 residues.

This clonotype was found many times. The chain recombines TRBV7-2 with TRBJ1-2, with D unresolved. The V gene's germline CDR1 is SGHTA and CDR2 FQGNSA. The CDR3 sequence is 15 residues long. The germline V and J ends were trimmed by 0 bases and 4 bases, with 12 bases remaining between them. This CDR3 is CASSLARDTGYGYTF. The CDR3 nucleotides read TGTGCCAGCAGCTTAGCGCGAGACACCGGCTATGGCTACACCTTC.

This clonotype was detected ten times or more. The chain joins TRBV3-1 to TRBJ2-3; 7 bases are shared with TRBD1. This CDR3 contains 12 residues. Trimming cost V 4 bases and J 14 bases; bases outside gene matches: 9. The germline CDR1 and CDR2 sequences are LGHDT and YNNKEL (reference sequence). DNA for the CDR3: TGTGCCAGCAGCCCCCCGACAGGGAATCCGTATTTT. As protein: CASSPPTGNPYF.

This clonotype was seen ten or more times. The chain uses TRBV6-2 or TRBV6-3 and TRBJ2-5; possibly TRBD2 for D (6 bases). The germline V and J ends were trimmed by 5 bases and 4 bases, with 20 bases remaining between them. The V gene's germline CDR1 is MNHEY and CDR2 SVGEGT. The CDR3 loop spans 16 amino acids. The CDR3 nucleotides read TGTGCCAGCAGTCGCTGGAGTCGGGGGTACGGAGAGACCCAGTACTTC. It codes for CASSRWSRGYGETQYF.

This clonotype was seen ten or more times. V gene TRBV6-6 combines with J gene TRBJ1-6, with D maybe TRBD1 (6 bases). Trimming pared 4 bases from V and 7 bases from J, leaving 8 bases between. This CDR3 has 13 amino acids. CDR1 and CDR2 from the germline V gene are MNHNY and SVGAGI (reference sequence). CDR3 protein: CASSSGANSPLHF. The CDR3 nucleotides are TGTGCCAGCAGTTCAGGGGCAAATTCACCCCTCCACTTT.

This clonotype was recorded at least ten times. The chain is built from TRBV2 and TRBJ1-1; TRBD1 might be the D (5 bases). Germline loops: CDR1 SNHLY, CDR2 FYNNEI. Trimming left V 6 bases short and J 6 bases short, with 14 bases between. This CDR3 contains 13 residues. The CDR3, as DNA: TGTGCCAGCAGACTAGGGGTTAGGGCTGAAGCTTTCTTT. Translation gives CASRLGVRAEAFF.

This clonotype showed up many times. The V call is TRBV5-1, the J call TRBJ2-1; 11 positions agree with TRBD2. V gave up 5 bases and J gave up 2 bases; unmatched junction bases: 3. This CDR3 region has 15 residues. Per the germline V gene, CDR1 is SGHRS and CDR2 is YFSETQ. Here the CDR3 reads CASRGTSGPYNEQFF. The CDR3 DNA is TGCGCCAGCAGGGGGACTAGCGGCCCCTACAATGAGCAGTTCTTC. Complete variable domain (other parts from reference TRBV5-1 and TRBJ2-1): KAGVTQTPRYLIKTRGQQVTLSCSPISGHRSVSWYQQTPGQGLQFLFEYFSETQRNKGNFPGRFSGRQFSNSRSEMNVSTLELGDSALYLCASRGTSGPYNEQFFGPGTRLTVL.

This clonotype has ten or more counts. The CDR3: CSVARETQYF. As DNA, the CDR3 is TGCAGTGTTGCTCGGGAGACCCAGTACTTC. The J gene is TRBJ2-5, the V gene TRBV20-1; D unresolved. The germline CDR1 and CDR2 sequences are DFQATT and SNEGSKA (reference sequence). The CDR3 extends over 10 amino acids. V was cut by 7 bases and J by 5 bases, with 8 bases left in between.

This clonotype was seen at least ten times. The chain carries TRBV20-1 and TRBJ2-5; D may be TRBD1 (6 bases). The ends were cut back, 4 bases at V and 7 bases at J, with 10 bases in the middle. There are 11 residues in the CDR3. Germline-derived CDR1 and CDR2 are DFQATT and SNEGSKA (reference sequence). In DNA form, the CDR3 reads TGCAGTGCTAACAGGGCGGGGACCCAGTACTTC. Residues: CSANRAGTQYF.

This clonotype was observed many times. V gene TRBV5-1 combines with J gene TRBJ1-5; tentative D call: TRBD1 (6 bases). Trimming removed 4 bases from V and 1 base from J, with 12 bases in between. This CDR3 has 15 residues. Germline CDR1 SGHRS, CDR2 YFSETQ. The CDR3 DNA sequence: TGCGCCAGCAGCAAGGAGGGGGGAAGCAATCAGCCCCAGCATTTT. As protein: CASSKEGGSNQPQHF. Filled out from reference TRBV5-1 and TRBJ1-5, the complete variable domain reads KAGVTQTPRYLIKTRGQQVTLSCSPISGHRSVSWYQQTPGQGLQFLFEYFSETQRNKGNFPGRFSGRQFSNSRSEMNVSTLELGDSALYLCASSKEGGSNQPQHFGDGTRLSIL.

There are many counts of this clonotype. The CDR3 bases are TGTGCCAGTAGTCCCGAACCCCTAGCGGGGGGCATCAATGAGCAGTTCTTC. Translation: CASSPEPLAGGINEQFF. The rearrangement uses TRBV19 and TRBJ2-1, with 11 bases lining up with TRBD2. CDR3 length: 17 residues. Germline V lookup: CDR1 LNHDA, CDR2 SQIVND (reference sequence). Trimming at V came to 5 bases and at J to 6 bases, leaving 12 bases not matched to a gene.

This clonotype was counted many times. The J gene is TRBJ2-5, the V gene TRBV6-1; a weak D match, TRBD1 (5 bases). There are 14 residues in the CDR3. V lost 1 base, J lost 5 bases, and 11 bases lay in between. Germline CDR1 MNHNS, CDR2 SASEGT. Here the CDR3 reads CASSEVTATETQYF. The CDR3 DNA is TGTGCCAGCAGTGAAGTGACAGCGACTGAGACCCAGTACTTC.

In this sample, this clonotype turned up many times. The rearrangement links TRBV6-2 or TRBV6-3 to TRBJ2-7, with D possibly matching TRBD2 (6 bases). Trimming stripped 5 bases from V and 0 bases from J, with 17 bases between. The germline V gene encodes CDR1 MNHEY and CDR2 SVGEGT. The CDR3 length is 16 residues. CDR3 sequence (DNA): TGTGCCAGCAGTCGGGGGAGGCAGGGTCGCTCCTACGAGCAGTACGTC. Residues: CASSRGRQGRSYEQYV.

At least ten counts were recorded for this clonotype. This chain uses TRBV5-5 with TRBJ1-1; D perhaps matches TRBD1 (6 bases). Germline CDR1 is SGHKS and CDR2 is YYEKEE (reference sequence). Trimming pared 4 bases from V and 5 bases from J, leaving 12 bases between. The CDR3 sequence is 13 residues long. CDR3 bases: TGTGCCAGCAGCCGGGACACGGGGACTGAAGCTTTCTTT. Translating gives CASSRDTGTEAFF.

This clonotype was observed many times. V usage is TRBV3-1 and J usage is TRBJ2-3, with 8 bases lining up with TRBD2. From germline, CDR1 is LGHDT and CDR2 YNNKEL (reference sequence). With V trimmed by 1 base and J by 4 bases, 4 bases remained unmatched. CDR3 length: 15 residues. The DNA for the CDR3 is TGTGCCAGCAGCCAAGTCGGGGGGGCAGCAGATACGCAGTATTTT. Translating it yields CASSQVGGAADTQYF.

Concerning this clonotype: This could be a read error, since a much larger clone is one nucleotide away. The chain links TRBV28 to TRBJ2-5; D may correspond to TRBD1 or TRBD2 (5 bases each). In germline, CDR1 is MDHEN, CDR2 SYDVKM. This CDR3 contains 13 residues. CDR3: CASSWQGFGTQNF. The CDR3 DNA is TGTGCCAGCAGTTGGCAGGGTTTCGGGACCCAGAACTTC.

This clonotype showed up many times. V usage is TRBV29-1 and J usage is TRBJ2-7; 7 positions match TRBD1. V lost 6 bases to trimming and J lost 5 bases; unmatched junction nucleotides: 7. Germline CDR1 reads SQVTM; CDR2 reads ANQGSEA. This CDR3 has 12 residues. The CDR3 reads CSVVRDRDEQYF. The DNA of the CDR3 is TGCAGCGTGGTAAGAGACAGGGACGAGCAGTACTTC.

This clonotype was seen ten or more times. The chain links TRBV7-2 to TRBJ1-2; weak D call: TRBD1 (5 bases). CDR1 and CDR2 from the germline V gene are SGHTA and FQGNSA. Trimming stripped 1 base from V and 3 bases from J, with 9 bases between. The length of the CDR3 is 14 residues. In DNA, the CDR3 is TGTGCCAGCAGCTTAGTGAGAGGGGACTATGGCTACACCTTC. Amino acid sequence: CASSLVRGDYGYTF.

This clonotype was recorded at least ten times. The CDR3 spells CASSFVNGPLGNQPQHF. DNA of the CDR3: TGTGCCAGCAGCTTCGTTAACGGGCCCTTGGGCAATCAGCCCCAGCATTTT. The chain employs TRBV5-6 and TRBJ1-5, with D uncertain. The CDR3 is 17 amino acids. The V gene lost 2 bases and the J gene lost 2 bases, with 17 bases spanning the gap. The V gene's germline CDR1 is SGHDT and CDR2 YYEEEE.

At least ten counts were recorded for this clonotype. This chain uses TRBV21-1 with TRBJ2-7. TRBV21-1 is described as a pseudogene. The CDR3 spans 11 residues. As DNA, the CDR3 is TGTGCCAGCAGTCGCGACTACGAGCAGTACGTC. Translating gives CASSRDYEQYV.

This clonotype was seen at least ten times. This chain joins TRBV20-1 and TRBJ2-3, with TRBD2 identical over 7 bases. The CDR3 contains 13 residues. CDR1 is DFQATT and CDR2 is SNEGSKA in the germline V gene (reference sequence). V lost 6 bases and J lost 7; bases outside the gene matches: 10. Here the CDR3 reads CSARDYAQHTQYF. The DNA of the CDR3 is TGCAGTGCAAGGGACTATGCACAGCATACGCAGTATTTT.

This clonotype appeared many times. The rearrangement joins TRBV9 to TRBJ2-2, with D unclear. V lost 3 bases, J lost 2 bases, and 2 bases lay in between. Germline V gene lookup returns CDR1 SGDLS and CDR2 YYNGEE. The CDR3 runs to 12 residues. The CDR3 loop is CASSDNTGELFF. CDR3 nucleotides: TGTGCCAGCAGCGACAACACCGGGGAGCTGTTTTTT.